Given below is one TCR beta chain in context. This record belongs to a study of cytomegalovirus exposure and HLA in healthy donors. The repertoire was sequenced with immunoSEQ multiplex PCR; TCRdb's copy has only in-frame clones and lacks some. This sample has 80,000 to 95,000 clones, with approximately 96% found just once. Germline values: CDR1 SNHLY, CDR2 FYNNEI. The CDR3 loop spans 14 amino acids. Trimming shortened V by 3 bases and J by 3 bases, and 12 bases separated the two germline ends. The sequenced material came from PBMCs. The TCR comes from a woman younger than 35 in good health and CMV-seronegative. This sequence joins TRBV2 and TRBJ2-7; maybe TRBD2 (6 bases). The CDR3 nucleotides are TGTGCCAGCAGTGATTGGGGGGAACACTACGAGCAGTACTTC. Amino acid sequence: CASSDWGEHYEQYF.